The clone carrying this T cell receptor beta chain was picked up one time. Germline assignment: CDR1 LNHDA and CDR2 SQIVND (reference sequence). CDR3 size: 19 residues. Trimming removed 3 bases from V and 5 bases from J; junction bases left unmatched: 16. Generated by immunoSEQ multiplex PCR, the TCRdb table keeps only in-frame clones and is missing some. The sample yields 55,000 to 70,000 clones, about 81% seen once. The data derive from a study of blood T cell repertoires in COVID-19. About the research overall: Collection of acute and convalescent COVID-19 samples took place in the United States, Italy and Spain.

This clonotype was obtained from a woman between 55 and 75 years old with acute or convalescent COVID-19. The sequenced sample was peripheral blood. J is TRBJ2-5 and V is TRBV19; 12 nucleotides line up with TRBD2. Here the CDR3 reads CASSMDRASGGDRGETQYF. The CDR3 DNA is TGTGCCAGTAGTATGGATCGAGCTAGCGGGGGGGACCGTGGGGAGACCCAGTACTTC. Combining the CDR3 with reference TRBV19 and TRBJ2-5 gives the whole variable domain DGGITQSPKYLFRKEGQNVTLSCEQNLNHDAMYWYRQDPGQGLRLIYYSQIVNDFQKGDIAEGYSVSREKKESFPLTVTSAQKNPTAFYLCASSMDRASGGDRGETQYFGPGTRLLVL.